This entry concerns a single T cell receptor beta chain. Clones were sequenced by immunoSEQ multiplex PCR, and TCRdb holds only the in-frame ones, with some missing. In the table there are almost 90,000 clones, about 86% of which are singletons. This record belongs to a study of OX40 agonist ivuxolimab in advanced cancers. The V gene lost 5 bases and the J gene lost 6 bases, with 11 bases spanning the gap. Germline V gene data show CDR1 as SEHNR and CDR2 as FQNEAQ (reference sequence). This CDR3 has 12 residues. Source: CD4+ or CD8+ T cells sorted from blood, taken in a trial of the OX40 agonist ivuxolimab. The chain is built from TRBV7-9 and TRBJ2-7; D possibly corresponds to TRBD1 (6 bases). The sequence derives from an adult with an advanced solid tumor such as melanoma, head and neck, liver or kidney cancer. CDR3 protein: CASSPGQSEQYF. The CDR3 region has the DNA TGTGCCAGCAGCCCTGGACAGTCCGAGCAGTACTTC.